The 22 T cell receptor beta chains below all came from one sample that was sequenced in a study of blood T cell repertoires in COVID-19. Here immunoSEQ multiplex PCR was the method, and the copy in TCRdb shows in-frame clones only, minus some. This table holds about 73,000 clones, 65% to 90% found once. The sample was peripheral blood. The origin of the receptors is a woman aged 60-70 years with acute or convalescent COVID-19.

This sequence joins TRBV19 and TRBJ2-2, with TRBD2 as a possible D gene (5 bases). In germline, CDR1 is LNHDA, CDR2 SQIVND (reference sequence). The V and J ends lost 7 bases and 4 bases respectively, with 10 bases between them. CDR3 size: 13 residues. The CDR3 here is CASKWGVTGELFF. The DNA for the CDR3 is TGTGCCAGTAAATGGGGAGTCACCGGGGAGCTGTTTTTT.

The DNA of the CDR3 is TGTGCCAGTAGTATGATGGGGGCTCGGACTGAAGCTTTCTTT. It specifies CASSMMGARTEAFF. This rearrangement joins TRBV19 to TRBJ1-1; D might be TRBD1 (6 bases). V was clipped by 3 bases and J by 5 bases, with 13 bases between them. This CDR3 comprises 14 residues. In germline, CDR1 is LNHDA, CDR2 SQIVND (reference sequence).

This clone was seen a single time. The chain has TRBV6-5 and TRBJ1-6; 9 positions match TRBD1. This CDR3 has 14 amino acids. CDR1 is MNHEY and CDR2 is SVGAGI in the germline V gene. The V gene end was trimmed by 6 bases and the J gene end by 10 bases; junction bases not matched to a gene: 7. The CDR3 protein is CASRGTGRDSPLHF. The DNA for the CDR3 is TGTGCCAGCAGAGGGACAGGGAGAGACTCACCCCTCCACTTT.

CDR3 protein: CASSHIVEGGYTF. Written as DNA, the CDR3 is TGTGCCAGCAGCCACATCGTGGAGGGTGGCTACACCTTC. The V and J genes are TRBV3-1 (or the pseudogene TRBV3-2) and TRBJ1-2; no reliable D call. Germline V gene sequence: CDR1 LGHDT, CDR2 YNNKEL (reference sequence). Trimming took off 3 bases at V and 7 bases at J, with 12 bases between the two ends. The CDR3 sequence is 13 residues long.

As DNA, the CDR3 is TGTGCCAGCAGCGTAGACGGGTATAGCAATCAGCCCCAGCATTTT. The encoded protein is CASSVDGYSNQPQHF. The chain joins TRBV9 to TRBJ1-5, with D uncertain. The CDR3 is 15 residues long. Trimming removed 0 bases at V and 0 bases at J, with 7 bases between. Looked up from germline, CDR1 is SGDLS and CDR2 is YYNGEE.

The chain links TRBV30 to TRBJ1-5, with 9 positions matching TRBD1. The germline gives CDR1 GTSNPN, CDR2 SVGIG (reference sequence). V lost 3 bases, J lost 3 bases, and 9 bases stayed unmatched. The CDR3 has 16 residues. CDR3 DNA: TGTGCCTGGAGGAGATCGGACAGGGGTACCAATCAGCCCCAGCATTTT. Its translation is CAWRRSDRGTNQPQHF.

This chain links TRBV7-8 with TRBJ1-5; no reliable D call. V lost 1 base and J lost 1, with 17 bases in between. Germline values: CDR1 SGHVS, CDR2 FQNEAQ. The CDR3 is made up of 18 amino acids. Here the CDR3 DNA reads TGTGCCAGCAGCTTAGTTGTTAGGAGTGGTATAAGCAATCAGCCCCAGCATTTT. It encodes CASSLVVRSGISNQPQHF.

The chain couples TRBV4-2 to TRBJ1-2; D is undetermined. With 6 bases removed from V and 4 bases from J, the gap between germline ends came to 12 bases. This CDR3 comprises 13 residues. In germline, CDR1 is LGHNA, CDR2 YNFKEQ. For the CDR3, the DNA is TGTGCCAGCAGTGGTTCGGGGTCCTATGGCTACACCTTC. This gives the protein CASSGSGSYGYTF.

CDR3 bases: TGCGCCAGCAGCCCCGGGACAGGGGTATCTTGGATGAACACTGAAGCTTTCTTT. Residues: CASSPGTGVSWMNTEAFF. J is TRBJ1-1 and V is TRBV5-1; 10 bases align to TRBD1. The CDR3 is 18 amino acids. V gave up 4 bases and J gave up 0 bases; unmatched junction bases: 12. CDR1 and CDR2 from the germline V gene are SGHRS and YFSETQ.

J is TRBJ1-5 and V is TRBV7-9, with D perhaps TRBD1 (5 bases). Germline V lookup: CDR1 SEHNR, CDR2 FQNEAQ (reference sequence). Trimming stripped 1 base from V and 1 base from J, with 5 bases between. The CDR3 is 14 residues long. CDR3 nucleotides: TGTGCCAGCAGCTTAGAGGGGAGCAATCAGCCCCAGCATTTT. It yields the protein CASSLEGSNQPQHF.

The chain joins TRBV6-5 to TRBJ2-3, with 8 bases that match TRBD2. The CDR3 is 15 residues long. CDR1 MNHEY and CDR2 SVGAGI come from the germline V gene. The V segment lost 10 bases and the J segment 2 bases; nucleotides outside the gene matches: 11. CDR3 bases: TGTGCCATTCACATGCGGGGGGATTTCACAGATACGCAGTATTTT. Its translation is CAIHMRGDFTDTQYF.

This clone occurred many times. The chain recombines TRBV5-1 with TRBJ1-3; 7 bases align to TRBD1. J gave up 2 bases and V 3 bases, and 5 bases lay outside the gene matches. The length of the CDR3 is 15 residues. Per the germline V gene, CDR1 is SGHRS and CDR2 is YFSETQ. This chain's CDR3 is CASSSTGIAGNTIYF. Here the CDR3 DNA reads TGCGCCAGCAGCTCGACAGGGATTGCTGGAAACACCATATATTTT.

The J gene is TRBJ1-2, the V gene TRBV9; D not certain. The CDR3 spans 14 residues. Trimming took off 0 bases at V and 2 bases at J, with 8 bases between the two ends. The V gene's germline CDR1 is SGDLS and CDR2 YYNGEE. The CDR3 DNA sequence: TGTGCCAGCAGCGTAGGGGGAGGGAACTATGGCTACACCTTC. This codes for CASSVGGGNYGYTF. The whole variable domain, filled in from reference TRBV9 and TRBJ1-2, reads DSGVTQTPKHLITATGQRVTLRCSPRSGDLSVYWYQQSLDQGLQFLIQYYNGEERAKGNILERFSAQQFPDLHSELNLSSLELGDSALYFCASSVGGGNYGYTFGSGTRLTVV.

The V and J genes are TRBV6-5 and TRBJ1-5; D gene ambiguous. Between the trimmed V and J ends, which lost 4 bases and 0 bases, there was a span of 7 bases. Per germline, CDR1 MNHEY and CDR2 SVGAGI. There are 14 residues in the CDR3. In DNA, the CDR3 is TGTGCCAGCAGTTCTAGTTCTAGCAATCAGCCCCAGCATTTT. It is translated as CASSSSSSNQPQHF.

The J gene is TRBJ1-2, the V gene TRBV30; tentatively, D is TRBD1 (6 bases). V lost 0 bases and J 6 bases, leaving 17 bases between the germline ends. CDR1 and CDR2 (germline): GTSNPN, SVGIG (reference sequence). The CDR3 has 15 residues. The CDR3 loop is CAWSVQTGKRHGYTF. The CDR3 region has the DNA TGTGCCTGGAGTGTACAAACAGGGAAGAGACATGGCTACACCTTC.

The chain combines TRBV13 with TRBJ1-2; TRBD1 matches at 10 bases. CDR1 is PRHDT, CDR2 FYEKMQ, per germline (reference sequence). The trim removed 4 bases at V and 8 bases at J, leaving 4 bases unmatched. The CDR3 is made up of 13 amino acids. CDR3 nucleotide sequence: TGTGCCAGCAGCTCTGACAGGGGGCGCGGCTACACCTTC. This sequence encodes CASSSDRGRGYTF.

This clone came up a few times. The chain combines TRBV10-3 with TRBJ2-2, with 9 bases fitting TRBD1. The V segment lost 6 bases and the J segment 2 bases; nucleotides outside the gene matches: 4. Germline CDR1 and CDR2: ENHRY and SYGVKD. The CDR3 extends over 15 amino acids. The CDR3 loop is CAISGTGLNTGELFF. CDR3 DNA sequence: TGTGCCATCAGCGGGACAGGGCTTAACACCGGGGAGCTGTTTTTT.

The genes are TRBV15 and TRBJ1-2; TRBD1 is a possible D gene (5 bases). Germline V gene sequence: CDR1 LNHNV, CDR2 YYDKDF (reference sequence). This CDR3 is 14 amino acids long. V dropped 5 bases and J dropped 4 bases, with 14 bases sitting between them. This chain's CDR3 is CATSREGKGYGYTF. CDR3 sequence (DNA): TGTGCCACCAGCCGGGAGGGGAAGGGCTATGGCTACACCTTC.

The V gene is TRBV3-1 (or the pseudogene TRBV3-2), the J gene TRBJ1-4, with D perhaps TRBD1 (5 bases). This CDR3 spans 15 amino acids. The germline V and J ends were trimmed by 1 base and 8 bases, with 14 bases remaining between them. Germline values: CDR1 LGHDT, CDR2 YNNKEL (reference sequence). CDR3 in DNA: TGTGCCAGCAGCCAAGGTTCAGGGCTACGCGAAAAACTGTTTTTT. It specifies CASSQGSGLREKLFF.

V and J are TRBV27 and TRBJ1-6, with D perhaps TRBD1 (5 bases). V lost 2 bases to trimming and J lost 7 bases, with 12 bases between them. Germline V CDR1 and CDR2: MNHEY, SMNVEV (reference sequence). The CDR3 has 15 residues. CDR3: CASSLQGWWNSPLHF. The CDR3 nucleotides are TGTGCCAGCAGTTTACAGGGTTGGTGGAATTCACCCCTCCACTTT.

This clone was seen only once. The chain joins TRBV7-9 to TRBJ1-3; 8 nucleotides align to TRBD1. J lost 0 bases, V lost 5 bases, and 3 bases had no gene match. The length of the CDR3 is 15 residues. In germline, CDR1 is SEHNR, CDR2 FQNEAQ (reference sequence). CDR3 sequence reads: CASSQGQASGNTIYF. The CDR3, as DNA: TGTGCCAGCAGCCAGGGACAGGCCTCTGGAAACACCATATATTTT.

This chain joins TRBV10-1 and TRBJ2-7; 10 positions match TRBD1. The germline CDR1 and CDR2 sequences are WNHNN and SYGVQD (reference sequence). The CDR3 runs to 15 residues. J was trimmed by 2 bases and V by 5 bases; bases with no gene match: 6. The CDR3 bases are TGCGCCAGCAGTTTCGGGACAGGGGAGGCCTACGAGCAGTACTTC. This translates into CASSFGTGEAYEQYF.